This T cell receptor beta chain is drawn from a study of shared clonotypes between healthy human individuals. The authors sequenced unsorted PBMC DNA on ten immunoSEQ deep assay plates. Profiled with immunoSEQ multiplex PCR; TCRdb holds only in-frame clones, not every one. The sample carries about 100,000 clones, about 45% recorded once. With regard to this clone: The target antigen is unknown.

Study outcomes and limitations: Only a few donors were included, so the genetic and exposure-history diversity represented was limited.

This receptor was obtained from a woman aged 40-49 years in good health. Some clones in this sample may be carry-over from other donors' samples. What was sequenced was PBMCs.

This CDR3 is CAWRTSGRRGGGETQYF. CDR3 coding DNA: TGTGCCTGGAGAACTAGCGGGAGAAGAGGTGGGGGGGAGACCCAGTACTTC. The J gene is TRBJ2-5, the V gene TRBV30; TRBD2 matches at 11 bases. CDR1 GTSNPN and CDR2 SVGIG come from the germline V gene (reference sequence). V shed 3 bases and J 5 bases; nucleotides not matched to a gene: 14. This CDR3 contains 17 residues.